Sequencing of this T cell receptor (beta chain) was carried out in a study of regulatory and conventional T cells in RAG deficiency. General observations from the study: Patient subsets had shorter CDR3s; Omenn Treg-Tconv overlap exceeded 75%. Other subsets showed around 10-fold reductions, but Treg unique TCR beta sequences fell about 92-fold in these patients.

Remarks on this clone: The antigen is not known.

The repertoire was sequenced with immunoSEQ multiplex PCR; TCRdb's copy has only in-frame clones and lacks some. The table lists about 30,000 clones, 96% of them singletons. Germline V gene lookup returns CDR1 MNHEY and CDR2 SVGAGI. This CDR3 region has 15 residues. After removal of 6 bases from V and 2 bases from J, the junction contained 10 bases not matched to a gene. The sorted conventional CD4+ T cells were CD25-low and CD127-high, with genomic DNA sequenced. The sample was also reused in another study, on regulatory T cells. That study adds: The PCR used 52 TRBV and 13 TRBJ primers. Skewed V and J usage and few unique V-J pairs marked patient repertoires, most in Tregs.

This clonotype originated in a human donor in good health. The sample was CD25- CD4+ T cells sorted from blood. The chain uses TRBV6-5 and TRBJ2-7; 7 positions match TRBD2. The CDR3 here is CASSREDGGTYEQYF. CDR3 DNA sequence: TGTGCCAGCAGCCGGGAGGACGGCGGGACCTACGAGCAGTACTTC.